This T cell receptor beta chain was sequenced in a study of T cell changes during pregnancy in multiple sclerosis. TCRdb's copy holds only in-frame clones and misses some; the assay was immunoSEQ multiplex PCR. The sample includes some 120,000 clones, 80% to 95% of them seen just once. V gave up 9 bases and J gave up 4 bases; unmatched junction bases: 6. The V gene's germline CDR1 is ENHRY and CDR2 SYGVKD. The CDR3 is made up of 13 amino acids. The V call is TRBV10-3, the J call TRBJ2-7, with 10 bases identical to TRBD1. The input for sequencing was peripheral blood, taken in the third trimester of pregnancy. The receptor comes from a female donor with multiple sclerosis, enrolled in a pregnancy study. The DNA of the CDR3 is TGTGCCATTCGAGACAGGGGGCGTTACGAGCAGTACTTC. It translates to CAIRDRGRYEQYF.